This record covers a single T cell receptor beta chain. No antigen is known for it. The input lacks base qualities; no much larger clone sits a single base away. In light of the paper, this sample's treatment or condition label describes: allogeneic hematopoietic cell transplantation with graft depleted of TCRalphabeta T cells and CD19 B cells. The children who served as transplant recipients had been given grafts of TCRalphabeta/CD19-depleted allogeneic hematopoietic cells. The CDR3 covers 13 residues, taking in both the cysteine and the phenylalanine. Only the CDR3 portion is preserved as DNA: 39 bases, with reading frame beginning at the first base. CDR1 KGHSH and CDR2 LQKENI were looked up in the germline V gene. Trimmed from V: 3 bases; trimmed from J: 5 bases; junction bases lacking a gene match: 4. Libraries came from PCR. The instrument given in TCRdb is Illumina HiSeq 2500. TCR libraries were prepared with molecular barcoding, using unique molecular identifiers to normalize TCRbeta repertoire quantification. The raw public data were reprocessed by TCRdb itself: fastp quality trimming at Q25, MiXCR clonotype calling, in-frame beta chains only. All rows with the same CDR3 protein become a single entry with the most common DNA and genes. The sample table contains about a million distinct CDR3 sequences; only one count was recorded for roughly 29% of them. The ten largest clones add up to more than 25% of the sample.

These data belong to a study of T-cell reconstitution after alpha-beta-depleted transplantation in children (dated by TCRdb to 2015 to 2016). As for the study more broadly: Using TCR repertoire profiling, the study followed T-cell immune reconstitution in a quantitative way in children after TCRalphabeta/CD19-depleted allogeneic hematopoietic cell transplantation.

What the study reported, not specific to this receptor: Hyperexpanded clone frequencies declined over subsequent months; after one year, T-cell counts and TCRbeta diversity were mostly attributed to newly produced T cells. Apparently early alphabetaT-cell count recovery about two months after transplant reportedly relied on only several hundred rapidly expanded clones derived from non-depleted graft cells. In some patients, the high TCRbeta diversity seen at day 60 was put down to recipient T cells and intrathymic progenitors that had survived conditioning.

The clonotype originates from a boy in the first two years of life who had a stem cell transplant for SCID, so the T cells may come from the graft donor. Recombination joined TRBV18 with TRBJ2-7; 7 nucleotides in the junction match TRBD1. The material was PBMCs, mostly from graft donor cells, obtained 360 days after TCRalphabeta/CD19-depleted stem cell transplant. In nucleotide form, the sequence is TGTGCCAGCTCACCCCGGGACAGACACGAGCAGTACTTC. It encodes CASSPRDRHEQYF.